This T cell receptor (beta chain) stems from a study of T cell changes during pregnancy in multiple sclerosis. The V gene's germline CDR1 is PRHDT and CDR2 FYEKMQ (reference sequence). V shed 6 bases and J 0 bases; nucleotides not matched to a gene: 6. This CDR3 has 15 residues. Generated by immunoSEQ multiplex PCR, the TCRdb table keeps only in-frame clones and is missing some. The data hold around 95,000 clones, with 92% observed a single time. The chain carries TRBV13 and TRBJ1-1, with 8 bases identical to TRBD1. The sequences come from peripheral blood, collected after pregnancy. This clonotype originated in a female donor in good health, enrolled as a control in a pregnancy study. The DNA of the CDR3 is TGTGCCAGCAGTCCTCGGACAGGGATGAACACTGAAGCTTTCTTT. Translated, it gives CASSPRTGMNTEAFF.